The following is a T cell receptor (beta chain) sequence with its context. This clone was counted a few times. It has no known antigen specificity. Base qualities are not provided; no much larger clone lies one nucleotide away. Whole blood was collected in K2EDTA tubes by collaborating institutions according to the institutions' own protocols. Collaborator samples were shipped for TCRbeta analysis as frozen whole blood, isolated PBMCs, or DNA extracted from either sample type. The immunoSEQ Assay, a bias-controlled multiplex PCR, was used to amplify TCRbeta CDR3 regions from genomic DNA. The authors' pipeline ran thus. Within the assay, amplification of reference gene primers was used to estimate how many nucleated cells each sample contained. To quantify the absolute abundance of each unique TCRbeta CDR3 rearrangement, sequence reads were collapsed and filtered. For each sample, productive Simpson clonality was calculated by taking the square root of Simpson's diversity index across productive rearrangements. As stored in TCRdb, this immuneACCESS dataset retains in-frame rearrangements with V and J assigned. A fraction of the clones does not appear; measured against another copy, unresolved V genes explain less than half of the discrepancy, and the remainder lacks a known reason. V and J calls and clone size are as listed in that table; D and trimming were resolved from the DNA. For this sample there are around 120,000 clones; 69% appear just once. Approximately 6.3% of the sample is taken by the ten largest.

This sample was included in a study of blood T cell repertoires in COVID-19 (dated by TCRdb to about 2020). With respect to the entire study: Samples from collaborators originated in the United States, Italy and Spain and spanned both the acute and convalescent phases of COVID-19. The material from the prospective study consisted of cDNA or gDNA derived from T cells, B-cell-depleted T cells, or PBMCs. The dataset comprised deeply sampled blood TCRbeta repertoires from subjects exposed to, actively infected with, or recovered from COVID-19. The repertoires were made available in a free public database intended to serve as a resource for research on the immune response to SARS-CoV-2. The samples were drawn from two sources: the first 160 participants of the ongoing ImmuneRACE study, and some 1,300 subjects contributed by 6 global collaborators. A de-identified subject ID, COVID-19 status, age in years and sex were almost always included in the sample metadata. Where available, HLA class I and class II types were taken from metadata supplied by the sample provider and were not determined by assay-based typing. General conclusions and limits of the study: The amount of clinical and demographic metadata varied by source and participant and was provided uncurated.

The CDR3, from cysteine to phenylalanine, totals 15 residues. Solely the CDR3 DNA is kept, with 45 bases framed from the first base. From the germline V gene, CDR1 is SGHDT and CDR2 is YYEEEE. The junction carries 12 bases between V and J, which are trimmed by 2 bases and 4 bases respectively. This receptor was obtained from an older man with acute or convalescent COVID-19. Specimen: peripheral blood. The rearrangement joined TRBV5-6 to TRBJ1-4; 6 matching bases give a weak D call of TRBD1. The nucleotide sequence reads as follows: TGTGCCAGCAGCTTAGAGGGGGAGTTTAATGAAAAACTGTTTTTT. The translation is CASSLEGEFNEKLFF. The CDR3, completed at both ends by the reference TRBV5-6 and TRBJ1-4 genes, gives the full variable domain DAGVTQSPTHLIKTRGQQVTLRCSPKSGHDTVSWYQQALGQGPQFIFQYYEEEERQRGNFPDRFSGHQFPNYSSELNVNALLLGDSALYLCASSLEGEFNEKLFFGSGTQLSVL.